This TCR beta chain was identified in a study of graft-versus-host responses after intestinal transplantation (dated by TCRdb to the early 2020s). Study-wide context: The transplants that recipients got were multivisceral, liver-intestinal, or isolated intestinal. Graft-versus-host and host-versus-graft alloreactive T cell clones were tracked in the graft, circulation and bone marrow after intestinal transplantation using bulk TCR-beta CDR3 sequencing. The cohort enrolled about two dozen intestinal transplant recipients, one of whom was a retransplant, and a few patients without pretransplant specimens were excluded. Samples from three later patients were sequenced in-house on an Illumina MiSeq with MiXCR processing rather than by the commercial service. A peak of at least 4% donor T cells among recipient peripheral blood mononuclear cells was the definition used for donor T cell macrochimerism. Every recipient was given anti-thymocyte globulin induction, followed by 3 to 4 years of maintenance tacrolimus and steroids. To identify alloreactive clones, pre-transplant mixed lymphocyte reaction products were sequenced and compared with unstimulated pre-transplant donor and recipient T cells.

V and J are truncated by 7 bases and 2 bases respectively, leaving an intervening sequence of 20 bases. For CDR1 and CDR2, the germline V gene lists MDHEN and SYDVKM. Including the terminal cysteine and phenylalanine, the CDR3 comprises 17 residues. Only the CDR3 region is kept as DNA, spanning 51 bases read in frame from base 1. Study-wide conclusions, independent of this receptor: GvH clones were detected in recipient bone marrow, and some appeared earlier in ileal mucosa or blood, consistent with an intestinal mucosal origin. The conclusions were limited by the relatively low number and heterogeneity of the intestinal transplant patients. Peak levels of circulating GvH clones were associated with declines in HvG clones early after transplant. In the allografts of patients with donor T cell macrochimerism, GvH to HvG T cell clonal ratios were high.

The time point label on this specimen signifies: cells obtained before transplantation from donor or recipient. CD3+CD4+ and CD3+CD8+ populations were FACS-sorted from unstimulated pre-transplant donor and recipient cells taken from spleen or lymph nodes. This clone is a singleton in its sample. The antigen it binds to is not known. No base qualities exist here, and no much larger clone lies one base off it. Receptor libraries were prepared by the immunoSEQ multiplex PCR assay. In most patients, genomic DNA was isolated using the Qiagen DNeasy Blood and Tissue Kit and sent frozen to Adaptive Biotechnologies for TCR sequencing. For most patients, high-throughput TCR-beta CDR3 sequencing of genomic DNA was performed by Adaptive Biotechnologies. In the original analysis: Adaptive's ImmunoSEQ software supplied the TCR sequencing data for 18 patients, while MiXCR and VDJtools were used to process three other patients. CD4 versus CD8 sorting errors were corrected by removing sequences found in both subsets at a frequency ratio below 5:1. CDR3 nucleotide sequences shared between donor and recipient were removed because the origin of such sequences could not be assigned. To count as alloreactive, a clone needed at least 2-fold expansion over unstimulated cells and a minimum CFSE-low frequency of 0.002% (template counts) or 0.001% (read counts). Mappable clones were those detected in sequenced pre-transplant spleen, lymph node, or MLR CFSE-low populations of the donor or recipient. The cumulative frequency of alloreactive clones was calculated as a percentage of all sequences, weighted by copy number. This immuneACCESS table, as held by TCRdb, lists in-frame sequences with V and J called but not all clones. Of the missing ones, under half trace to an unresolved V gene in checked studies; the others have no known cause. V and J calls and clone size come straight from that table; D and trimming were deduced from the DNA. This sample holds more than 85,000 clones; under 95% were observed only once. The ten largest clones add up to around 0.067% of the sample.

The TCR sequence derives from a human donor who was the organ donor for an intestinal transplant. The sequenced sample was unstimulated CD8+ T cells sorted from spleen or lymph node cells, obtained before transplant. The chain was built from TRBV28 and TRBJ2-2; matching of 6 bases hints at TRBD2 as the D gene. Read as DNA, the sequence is TGTGCCAGCAAGGGAGGACTAAGACAAACAAACACCGGGGAGCTGTTTTTT. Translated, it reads CASKGGLRQTNTGELFF.